This T cell receptor beta chain was identified in a study of CD8 T cells in ankylosing spondylitis. For this clonotype: Its specificity is unknown.

Scientists made TCR beta libraries using quantitative 5'-RACE with molecular barcodes. TCRdb redid the calling of the 5' RACE reads with MiXCR, one entry per CDR3 protein. The data contain some 800,000 distinct CDR3 sequences, approximately 10% of them singletons. Regarding the study as a whole: Significantly higher representation of disease-linked clones was reported for matched ankylosing spondylitis synovial fluid. Several highly homologous variants made up a TCR beta motif, and this motif appeared characteristic of ankylosing spondylitis blood.

The junction had 14 bases not matched to a gene; V was cut back by 2 bases and J by 4 bases. The CDR3 length is 18 residues. Germline CDR1 is MNHEY and CDR2 is SVGEGT. Sequenced sample: blood, either unsorted or a sorted T cell fraction (not recorded which). The V gene is TRBV6-2 or TRBV6-3, the J gene TRBJ2-1, with 7 nucleotides matching TRBD2. The clonotype was recovered from a male donor with ankylosing spondylitis. CDR3 sequence reads: CASSYAPQTSAGYNEQFF. For the CDR3, the DNA is TGTGCCAGCAGTTACGCACCCCAAACTAGCGCGGGATACAATGAGCAGTTCTTC.